These 5 T cell receptor beta chains originate from one sample sequenced in a study of blood T cells in healthy people across ages. Primers used in a second PCR of roughly 6 to 11 cycles were a sample-barcoded 5' primer and a J-beta primer mix. Each CDR3 protein gets one entry after TCRdb re-called the 5' RACE reads with MiXCR. The sample has about 800,000 distinct CDR3 sequences, approximately 25% seen once. This sample was shared with a second study, whose subject was T cells of mothers and their children.

Sequences were obtained from blood. The source of these receptors is a boy between 5 and 17 years old in good health.

This clonotype was seen a handful of times. The chain joins TRBV20-1 to TRBJ1-4; 10 bases map to TRBD1. The germline gives CDR1 DFQATT, CDR2 SNEGSKA (reference sequence). Trimming at V came to 0 bases and at J to 3 bases, leaving 4 bases not matched to a gene. This CDR3 has 16 residues. The CDR3 bases are TGCAGTGCTAGAGATGGGACAGGGGTACCTAATGAAAAACTGTTTTTT. This translates into CSARDGTGVPNEKLFF.

The gene calls are TRBV3-1 and TRBJ1-2, with a possible D match to TRBD1 (5 bases). V was cut by 1 base and J by 7 bases, with 19 bases left in between. CDR1 is LGHDT and CDR2 is YNNKEL in the germline V gene (reference sequence). This CDR3 has 16 amino acids. The CDR3 region has the DNA TGTGCCAGCAGCCAAGGCCCCGTTGGGGGTTTAAGTGGCTACACCTTC. This encodes CASSQGPVGGLSGYTF.

The chain combines TRBV27 with TRBJ2-2; D is ambiguous. The germline V and J ends were trimmed by 4 bases and 0 bases, with 9 bases remaining between them. The CDR3 runs 15 residues. Germline assignment: CDR1 MNHEY and CDR2 SMNVEV (reference sequence). The CDR3 region is CASSWEPTNTGELFF. CDR3 in DNA: TGTGCCAGCAGTTGGGAACCGACGAACACCGGGGAGCTGTTTTTT.

J is TRBJ2-1 and V is TRBV4-1, with 11 bases aligning to TRBD2. The CDR3 sequence is 17 residues long. The junction had 10 bases not matched to a gene; V was cut back by 5 bases and J by 4 bases. Germline V CDR1 and CDR2: MGHRA, YSYEKL. The chain's CDR3 is CASSVAAGTSGYNEQFF. DNA for the CDR3: TGCGCCAGCAGCGTTGCCGCCGGGACTAGCGGTTACAATGAGCAGTTCTTC.

A few counts support this clonotype. The chain recombines TRBV29-1 with TRBJ1-2; D is unclear. Germline V CDR1 and CDR2: SQVTM, ANQGSEA. V lost 0 bases and J 8 bases, leaving 4 bases between the germline ends. The CDR3 has 10 amino acids. The CDR3 nucleotides are TGCAGCGTTGAAGAACCCGGCTACACCTTC. Translation: CSVEEPGYTF.